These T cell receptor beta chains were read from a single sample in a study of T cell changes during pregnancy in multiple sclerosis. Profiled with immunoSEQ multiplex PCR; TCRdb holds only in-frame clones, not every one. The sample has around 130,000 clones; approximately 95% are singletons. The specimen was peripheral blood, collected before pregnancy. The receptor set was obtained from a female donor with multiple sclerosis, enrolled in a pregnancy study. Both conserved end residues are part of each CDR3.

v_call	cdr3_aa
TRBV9	CASSPQVSETQYF
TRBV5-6	CASSRGNSGIGNEQFF
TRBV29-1	CSVEERVDSANYGYTF
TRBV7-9	CASTSRIASTDTQYF
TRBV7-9	CASSLLGGAHGEAFF
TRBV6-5	CASSPPGGTEAFF
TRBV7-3	CASSLSGTASTGELFF
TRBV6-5	CASSWQGMNTEAFF
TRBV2	CASSQYPGQRGRKLFF
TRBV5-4	CASSGKQGVGGELFF
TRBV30	CAWSFGQNQPQHF
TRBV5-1	CASSLVGGRGETQYF
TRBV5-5	CASSLALQGPEAFF
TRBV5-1	CASSLSSGTGSEAFF
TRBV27	CASSIRDRSNNEQFF
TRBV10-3	CAIQGANGNTIYF
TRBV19	CASSPRRRWAGETYEQYF
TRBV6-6	CASSPGLAVSYEQYF
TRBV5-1	CASSLAVGDRGNREAFF
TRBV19	CASSIVGTGYTEAFF
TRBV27	CASSPLYPREQYF
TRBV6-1	CASSGQINQPQHF
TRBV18	CASSPRQANEKLFF
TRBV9	CASSVGTGGTEAFF
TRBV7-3	CASSLLGGIDTQYF
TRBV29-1	CSVEGIGTNTGELFF
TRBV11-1	CASSPVRGEAFF
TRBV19	CASSGPWTGGRNTEAFF
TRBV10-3	CAITQLDRDTEAFF
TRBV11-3	CASSLGQGTKLFF
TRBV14	CASGPPGEQYF
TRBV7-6	CASSFNRELFF
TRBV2	CASTFNGSGDQPQHF
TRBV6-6	CASSYPTGDKNIQYF
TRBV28	CASSLSLERTGYEQYF
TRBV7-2	CASSLARETGVLDTQYF
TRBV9	CASSVGIGEQFF
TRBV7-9	CASSLDEGLARGYTF
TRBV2	CASLGRGGIGANVLTF
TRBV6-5	CASSTGSTDTQYF
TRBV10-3	CAIPTSTGIPEAFF
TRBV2	CASKQSRVEIGYGYTF
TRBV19	CASMDRGSEKLFF
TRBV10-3	CASQILAGDLNEQFF
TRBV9	CASRRGLASGTSTDTQYF
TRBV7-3	CASSPSGGSYEQYF
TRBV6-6	CASSPGSYNEQFF
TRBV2	CASKMAGLYEQYF
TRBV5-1	CASSPTSYTEAFF
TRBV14	CASSQEGGEQFF
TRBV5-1	CASSLEGTSGVETQYF